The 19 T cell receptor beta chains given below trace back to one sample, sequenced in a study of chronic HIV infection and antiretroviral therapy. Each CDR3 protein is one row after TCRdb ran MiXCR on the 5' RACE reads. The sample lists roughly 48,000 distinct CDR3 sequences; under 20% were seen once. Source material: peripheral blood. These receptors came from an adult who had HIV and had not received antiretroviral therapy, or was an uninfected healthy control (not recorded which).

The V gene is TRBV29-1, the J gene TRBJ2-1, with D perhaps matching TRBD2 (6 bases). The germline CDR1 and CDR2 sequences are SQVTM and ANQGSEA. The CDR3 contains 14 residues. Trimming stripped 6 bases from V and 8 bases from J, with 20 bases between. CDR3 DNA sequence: TGCAGCGTGGGGGGACTGGGGTCGGGCGATGAGCAGTTCTTC. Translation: CSVGGLGSGDEQFF.

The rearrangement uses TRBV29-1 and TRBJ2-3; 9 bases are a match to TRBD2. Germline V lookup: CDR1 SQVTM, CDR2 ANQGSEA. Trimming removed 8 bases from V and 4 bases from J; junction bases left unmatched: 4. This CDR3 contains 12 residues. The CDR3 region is CSSSGDADTQYF. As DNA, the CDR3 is TGCAGCTCTAGCGGGGACGCAGATACGCAGTATTTT.

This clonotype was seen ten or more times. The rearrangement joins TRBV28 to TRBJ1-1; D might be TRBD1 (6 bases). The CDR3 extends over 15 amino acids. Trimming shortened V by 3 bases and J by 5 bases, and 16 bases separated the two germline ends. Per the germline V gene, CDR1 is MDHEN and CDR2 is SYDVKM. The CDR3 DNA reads TGTGCCAGCAGTTTTAGCGGGGGCAAAGGGACTGAAGCTTTCTTT. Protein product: CASSFSGGKGTEAFF.

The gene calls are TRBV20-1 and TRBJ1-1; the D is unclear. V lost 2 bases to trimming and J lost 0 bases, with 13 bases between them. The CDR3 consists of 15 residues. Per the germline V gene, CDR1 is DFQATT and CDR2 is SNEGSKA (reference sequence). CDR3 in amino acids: CSARIGRQMNTEAFF. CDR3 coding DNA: TGCAGTGCTAGAATAGGAAGGCAAATGAACACTGAAGCTTTCTTT.

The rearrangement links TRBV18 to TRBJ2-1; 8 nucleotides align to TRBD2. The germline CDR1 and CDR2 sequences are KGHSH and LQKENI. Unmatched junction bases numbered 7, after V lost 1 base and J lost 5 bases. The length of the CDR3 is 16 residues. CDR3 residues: CASSPLQAGAHNEQFF. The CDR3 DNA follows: TGTGCCAGCTCACCACTGCAAGCGGGAGCGCACAATGAGCAGTTCTTC.

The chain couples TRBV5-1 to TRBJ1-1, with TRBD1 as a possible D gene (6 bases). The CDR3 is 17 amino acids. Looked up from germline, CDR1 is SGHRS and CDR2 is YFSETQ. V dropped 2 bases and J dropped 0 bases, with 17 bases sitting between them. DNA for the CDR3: TGCGCCAGCAGCTTTCCAACAGGGAGGGAAATGAACACTGAAGCTTTCTTT. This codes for CASSFPTGREMNTEAFF.

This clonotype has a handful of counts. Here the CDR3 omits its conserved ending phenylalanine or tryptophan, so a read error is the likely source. The CDR3 sequence: CASSLLEGTNPYEQYS. Written as DNA, the CDR3 is TGTGCCAGCAGTTTATTAGAGGGAACGAACCCCTACGAGCAGTACTCC. The chain uses TRBV28 and TRBJ2-7; perhaps TRBD2 as D (5 bases). Trimming took 1 base from V and 2 from J, leaving 15 bases between them. From germline, CDR1 is MDHEN and CDR2 SYDVKM. There are 16 residues in the CDR3.

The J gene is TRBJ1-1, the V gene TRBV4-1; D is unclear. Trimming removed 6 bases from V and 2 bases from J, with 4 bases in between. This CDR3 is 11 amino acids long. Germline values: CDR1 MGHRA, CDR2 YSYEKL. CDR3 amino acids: CASSTNTEAFF. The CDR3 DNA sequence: TGCGCCAGCAGTACAAACACTGAAGCTTTCTTT.

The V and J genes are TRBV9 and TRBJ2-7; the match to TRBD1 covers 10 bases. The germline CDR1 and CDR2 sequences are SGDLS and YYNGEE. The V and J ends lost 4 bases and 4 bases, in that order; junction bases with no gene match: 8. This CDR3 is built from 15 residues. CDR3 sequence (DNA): TGTGCCAGCAGCCCCTACCGGGACAGGGGATACGAGCAGTACTTC. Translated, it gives CASSPYRDRGYEQYF. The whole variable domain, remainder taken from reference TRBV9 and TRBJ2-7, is DSGVTQTPKHLITATGQRVTLRCSPRSGDLSVYWYQQSLDQGLQFLIQYYNGEERAKGNILERFSAQQFPDLHSELNLSSLELGDSALYFCASSPYRDRGYEQYFGPGTRLTVT.

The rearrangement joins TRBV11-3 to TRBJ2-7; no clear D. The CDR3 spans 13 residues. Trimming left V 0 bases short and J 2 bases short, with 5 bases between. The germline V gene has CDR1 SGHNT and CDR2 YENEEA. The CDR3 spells CASSLDRTYEQYF. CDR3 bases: TGTGCCAGCAGCTTAGATCGGACCTACGAGCAGTACTTC.

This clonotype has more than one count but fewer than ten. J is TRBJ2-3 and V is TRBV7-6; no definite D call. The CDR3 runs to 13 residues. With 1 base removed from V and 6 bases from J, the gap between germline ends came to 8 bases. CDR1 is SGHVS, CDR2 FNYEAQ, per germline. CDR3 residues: CASSLERRDTQYF. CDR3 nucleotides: TGTGCCAGCAGCTTAGAGAGGCGGGATACGCAGTATTTT. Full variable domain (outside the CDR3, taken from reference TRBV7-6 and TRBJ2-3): GAGVSQSPRYKVTKRGQDVALRCDPISGHVSLYWYRQALGQGPEFLTYFNYEAQQDKSGLPNDRFSAERPEGSISTLTIQRTEQRDSAMYRCASSLERRDTQYFGPGTRLTVL.

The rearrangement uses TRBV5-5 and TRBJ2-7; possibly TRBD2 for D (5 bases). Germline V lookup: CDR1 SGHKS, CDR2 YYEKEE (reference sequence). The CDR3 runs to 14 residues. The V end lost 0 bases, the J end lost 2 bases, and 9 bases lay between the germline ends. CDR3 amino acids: CASSLGWGAYEQYF. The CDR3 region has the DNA TGTGCCAGCAGCTTGGGATGGGGAGCCTACGAGCAGTACTTC.

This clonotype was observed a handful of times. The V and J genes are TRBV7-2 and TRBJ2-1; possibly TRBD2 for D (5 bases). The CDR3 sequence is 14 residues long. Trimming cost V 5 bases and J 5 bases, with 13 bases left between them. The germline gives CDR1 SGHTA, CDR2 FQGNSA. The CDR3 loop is CASSKLAMNNEQFF. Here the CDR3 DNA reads TGTGCCAGCAGCAAGCTAGCCATGAACAATGAGCAGTTCTTC.

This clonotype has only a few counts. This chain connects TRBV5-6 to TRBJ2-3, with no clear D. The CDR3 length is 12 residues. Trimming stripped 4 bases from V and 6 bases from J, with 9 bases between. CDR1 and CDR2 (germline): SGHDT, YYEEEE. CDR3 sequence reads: CASSAPPDTQYF. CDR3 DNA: TGTGCCAGCAGCGCCCCCCCCGATACGCAGTATTTT.

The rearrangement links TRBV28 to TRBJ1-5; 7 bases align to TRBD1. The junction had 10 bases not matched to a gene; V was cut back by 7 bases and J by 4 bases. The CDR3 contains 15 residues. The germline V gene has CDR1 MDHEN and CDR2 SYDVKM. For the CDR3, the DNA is TGTGCCAGCACTCCGACAGGGTTTGGTAATCAGCCCCAGCATTTT. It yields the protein CASTPTGFGNQPQHF.

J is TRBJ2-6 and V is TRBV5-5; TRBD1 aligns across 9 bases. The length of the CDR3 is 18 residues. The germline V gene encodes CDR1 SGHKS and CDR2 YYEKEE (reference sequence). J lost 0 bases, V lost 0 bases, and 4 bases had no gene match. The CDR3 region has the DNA TGTGCCAGCAGCTTGGTTGGGACAGGGTACTCTGGGGCCAACGTCCTGACTTTC. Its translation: CASSLVGTGYSGANVLTF.

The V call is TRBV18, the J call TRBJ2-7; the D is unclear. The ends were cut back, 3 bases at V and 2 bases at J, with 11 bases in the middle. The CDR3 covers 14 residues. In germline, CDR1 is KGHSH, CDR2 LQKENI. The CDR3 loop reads CASSPIPAAYEQYF. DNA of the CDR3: TGTGCCAGCTCACCGATCCCGGCGGCCTACGAGCAGTACTTC. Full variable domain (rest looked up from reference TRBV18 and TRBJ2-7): NAGVMQNPRHLVRRRGQEARLRCSPMKGHSHVYWYRQLPEEGLKFMVYLQKENIIDESGMPKERFSAEFPKEGPSILRIQQVVRGDSAAYFCASSPIPAAYEQYFGPGTRLTVT.

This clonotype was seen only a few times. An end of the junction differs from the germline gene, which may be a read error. The CDR3 loop reads CATSRQADQPQHF. CDR3 DNA: TGTGCCACCAGTAGGCAGGCAGACCAGCCCCAGCATTTT. V and J are TRBV28 and TRBJ1-5; D is ambiguous. Germline lookup yields CDR1 MDHEN and CDR2 SYDVKM. The CDR3 spans 13 residues.

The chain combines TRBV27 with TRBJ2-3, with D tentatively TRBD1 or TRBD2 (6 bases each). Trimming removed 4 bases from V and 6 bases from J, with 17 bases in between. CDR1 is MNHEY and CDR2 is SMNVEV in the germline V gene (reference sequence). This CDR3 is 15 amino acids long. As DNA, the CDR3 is TGTGCCAGCAGTTCTGGGGGCGCGGGAAAGGATACGCAGTATTTT. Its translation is CASSSGGAGKDTQYF.